The present entry profiles one T cell receptor (beta chain) with its context. This entry belongs to a study of shared clonotypes between healthy human individuals. The repertoire was sequenced with immunoSEQ multiplex PCR; TCRdb's copy has only in-frame clones and lacks some. Found here are approximately 1.9 million clones, 80% to 95% of them singletons; the top ten hold about 1.7%. The CDR3 extends over 15 amino acids. The germline CDR1 and CDR2 sequences are LNHDA and SQIVND (reference sequence). V gave up 3 bases and J gave up 0 bases, with 9 bases separating them. Naive CD8 cells lacked CD45RO, underwent positive selection for CCR7 and left out terminally differentiated effector memory CD45RA+ cells.

The V and J genes are TRBV19 and TRBJ1-5; D gene uncertain. Input material: naive CD8+ T cells from PBMCs. This receptor was taken from a man younger than 35 in good health. Some clones in this sample may be carry-over from other donors' samples. The CDR3 bases are TGTGCCAGTAGTATCGGCTGGGTTAGCAATCAGCCCCAGCATTTT. The encoded protein is CASSIGWVSNQPQHF.